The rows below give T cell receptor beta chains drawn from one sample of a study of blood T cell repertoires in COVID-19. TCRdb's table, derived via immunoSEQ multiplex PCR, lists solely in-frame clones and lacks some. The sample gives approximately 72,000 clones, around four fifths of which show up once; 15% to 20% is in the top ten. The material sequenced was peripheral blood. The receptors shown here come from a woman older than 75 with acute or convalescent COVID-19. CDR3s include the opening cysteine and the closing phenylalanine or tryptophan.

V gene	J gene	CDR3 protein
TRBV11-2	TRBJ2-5	CASSSLGTSGVQETQYF
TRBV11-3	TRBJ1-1	CASSLGGTGATEAFF
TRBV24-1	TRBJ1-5	CATRDRDNQPQHF
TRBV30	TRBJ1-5	CAWSGGIGQPQHF
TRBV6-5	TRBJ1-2	CASSYGQGDYGYTF
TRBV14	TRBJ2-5	CASSLGQTIYQETQYF
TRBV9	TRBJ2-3	CASSVVASGRTDTQYF
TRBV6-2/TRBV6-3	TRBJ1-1	CASSYSRGPGGAGTEAFF
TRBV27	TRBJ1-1	CASSLGRKNTEAFF
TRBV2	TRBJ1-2	CASSEALVRSNGYTF
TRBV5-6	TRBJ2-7	CASSSDRDPSYEQYF
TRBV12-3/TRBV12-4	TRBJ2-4	CASSLSAAPQYF
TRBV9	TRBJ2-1	CASSVGQGVPSYNEQFF
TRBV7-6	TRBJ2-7	CASSLGSGGGEQYF
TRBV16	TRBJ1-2	CASSSSQGLGPYGYTF
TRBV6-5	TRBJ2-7	CASSYSATDRGYEQYF
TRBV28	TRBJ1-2	CASSLVETGLTNYGYTF
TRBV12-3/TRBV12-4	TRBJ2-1	CASSTGNEQFF
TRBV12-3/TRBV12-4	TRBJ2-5	CATSDSLQETQYF
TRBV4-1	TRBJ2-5	CASSQLAWSETQYF
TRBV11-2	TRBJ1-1	CASSLVGGWNRANTEAFF
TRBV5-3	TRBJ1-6	CARSRCQGIHSPLHF
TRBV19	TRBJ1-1	CASSPTQGTTEAFF
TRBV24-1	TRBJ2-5	CATSGPSGQQETQYF
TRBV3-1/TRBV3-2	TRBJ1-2	CASSQDRTGGKGYTF
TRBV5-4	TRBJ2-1	CASSSRGGAYNEQFF
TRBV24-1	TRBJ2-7	CATSNPGTGDYEQYF
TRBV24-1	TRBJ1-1	CATSVGGQGSGNTEAFF
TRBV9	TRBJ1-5	CASSRDTTRDQPQHF
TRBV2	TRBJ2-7	CASRKDFSGEQYF
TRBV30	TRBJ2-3	CACTPSGQSMVRRDTQYF
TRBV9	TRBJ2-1	CASSPRLVSNEQFF
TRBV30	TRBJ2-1	CAWSGSGRNEQFF
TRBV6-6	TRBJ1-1	CASSPPGVGNTEAFF
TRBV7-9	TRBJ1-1	CASSLSPGGGGIGTEAFF
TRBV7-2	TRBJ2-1	CASSLSPGLAVYNEQFF
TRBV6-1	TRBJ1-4	CASSEYSVHTGEKLFF
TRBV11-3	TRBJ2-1	CASSLPNNEQFF
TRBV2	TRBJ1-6	CASSEETGVNSPLHF
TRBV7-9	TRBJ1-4	CASSLAGGTNEKLFF
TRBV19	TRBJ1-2	CVSRTGQGTYGYTF
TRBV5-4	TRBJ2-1	CASSLGGGSYNEQFF
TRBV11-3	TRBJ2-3	CASSLNSQDTQYF
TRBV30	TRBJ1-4	CAWSMGQGEKLFF
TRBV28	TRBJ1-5	CASSATVSNQPQHF
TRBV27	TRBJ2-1	CASSGLAGGGQFF
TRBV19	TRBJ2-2	CASSPLAGNTGELFF
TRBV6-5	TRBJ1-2	CASSYGVEGYGYTF
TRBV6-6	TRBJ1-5	CASRLDRDNQPQHF
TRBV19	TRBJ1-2	CATSGTVHGYTF
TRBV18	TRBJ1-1	CASSRTDREAFF
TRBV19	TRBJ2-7	CASNDGQGNPPYEQYF
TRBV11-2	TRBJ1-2	CASSSGIYGYTF
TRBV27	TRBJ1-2	CASSPGQNVGGYTF
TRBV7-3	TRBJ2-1	CASSLGTGNEQFF
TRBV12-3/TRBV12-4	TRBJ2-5	CASSFSQGAQYF
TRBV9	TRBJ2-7	CASSVGGSVYEQYF
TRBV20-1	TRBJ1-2	CSARTGDGYTF
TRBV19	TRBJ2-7	CASSDTSGYEQYF
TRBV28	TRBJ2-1	CASSPRLAGDKDNEQFF